This T cell receptor (beta chain) stems from a study of blood T cell repertoires in COVID-19. The wider study: Samples taken during acute and convalescent COVID-19 were collected in the United States, Italy and Spain.

Here immunoSEQ multiplex PCR was the method, and the copy in TCRdb shows in-frame clones only, minus some. The sample holds about 210,000 clones, more than 70% seen once. J was trimmed by 1 base and V by 8 bases; bases with no gene match: 3. CDR1 is MNHEY and CDR2 is SVGAGI in the germline V gene. The CDR3 runs to 13 residues. Material: peripheral blood. The source is a woman between 50 and 59 years old with acute or convalescent COVID-19. This chain connects TRBV6-5 to TRBJ2-7, with 9 nucleotides matching TRBD2. The DNA for the CDR3 is TGTGCCAGCGGCCTAGCGGGATCCTACGAGCAGTACTTC. Amino acids: CASGLAGSYEQYF.